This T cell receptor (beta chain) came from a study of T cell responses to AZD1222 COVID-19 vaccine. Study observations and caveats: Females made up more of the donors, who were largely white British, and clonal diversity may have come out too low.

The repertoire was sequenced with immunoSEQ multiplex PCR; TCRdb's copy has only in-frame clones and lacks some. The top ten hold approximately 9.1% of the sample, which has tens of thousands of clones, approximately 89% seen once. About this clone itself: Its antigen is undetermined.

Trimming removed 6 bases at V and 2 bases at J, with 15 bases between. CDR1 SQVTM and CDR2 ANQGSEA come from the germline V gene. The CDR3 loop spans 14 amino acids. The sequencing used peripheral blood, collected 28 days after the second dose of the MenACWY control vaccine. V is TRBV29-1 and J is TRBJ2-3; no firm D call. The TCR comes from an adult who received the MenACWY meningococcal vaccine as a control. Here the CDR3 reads CSVDPTAYTDTQYF. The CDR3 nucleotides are TGCAGCGTAGATCCCACAGCTTACACAGATACGCAGTATTTT.